The 20 T cell receptor beta chains below come from one sample, sequenced in a study of T cells in Graves' hyperthyroidism and ophthalmopathy. The TCR beta CDR3 regions underwent amplification using RNA transcripts as the source. The HTBI primer set drove a first-round RT-PCR of the TCR CDR3. MiXCR, run by TCRdb on the multiplex PCR reads, gives a single entry per CDR3 protein. Of 600,000 or so distinct CDR3 sequences in the sample, around 45% were seen once. Sequencing input: peripheral blood or thyroid tissue (not recorded which). The origin of the receptors is a woman under 30 with Graves' hyperthyroidism.

This clonotype was found many times. The J gene is TRBJ2-2, the V gene TRBV29-1; TRBD1 matches at 11 bases. The CDR3 is 14 residues long. CDR1 is SQVTM, CDR2 ANQGSEA, per germline. Trimming took 6 bases from V and 4 from J; bases not matched to a gene: 4. CDR3 protein: CSVAGTGGTGELFF. CDR3 in DNA: TGCAGCGTAGCCGGGACAGGGGGCACCGGGGAGCTGTTTTTT.

This clonotype was counted many times. V and J are TRBV7-9 and TRBJ1-1, with D possibly being TRBD1 (5 bases). The V end lost 5 bases, the J end lost 3 bases, and 10 bases lay between the germline ends. CDR1 and CDR2 from the germline V gene are SEHNR and FQNEAQ (reference sequence). This CDR3 is 13 amino acids long. The chain's CDR3 is CASSPGAYTEAFF. CDR3 nucleotide sequence: TGTGCCAGCAGCCCTGGGGCGTACACTGAAGCTTTCTTT.

V usage is TRBV2 and J usage is TRBJ2-5, with a weak D call TRBD1 (8 bases). The CDR3 spans 15 residues. Germline V gene lookup returns CDR1 SNHLY and CDR2 FYNNEI. The V end was cut by 8 bases, the J end by 2 bases, with 18 bases between. The CDR3 DNA is TGTGCCAGCGGGTACAGGGGGGGGTCACAAGAGACCCAGTACTTC. It codes for CASGYRGGSQETQYF.

This chain uses TRBV12-3 or TRBV12-4 with TRBJ1-4, with a possible D match to TRBD1 (6 bases). This CDR3 has 15 residues. V was clipped by 5 bases and J by 6 bases, with 16 bases between them. The CDR3 DNA reads TGTGCCAGCAGTGCGTACAGGGTAGAGGATGAAAAACTGTTTTTT. Residues: CASSAYRVEDEKLFF.

Remarks on this clonotype: Germline is not matched at one junction end, which may reflect a read error. V and J are TRBV24-1 and TRBJ1-2; TRBD1 aligns across 8 bases. Germline V gives CDR1 KGHDR, CDR2 SFDVKD. The CDR3 sequence is 16 residues long. In nucleotides, the CDR3 is TGTGCCAGCAGTTCAATTGGACAGGGCCGTAACTATGGCTACACCTTC. This gives the protein CASSSIGQGRNYGYTF.

This chain connects TRBV15 to TRBJ2-6, with TRBD1 matching 9 bases. CDR1 and CDR2 from the germline V gene are LNHNV and YYDKDF (reference sequence). CDR3 size: 17 residues. Trimming at V came to 5 bases and at J to 0 bases, leaving 5 bases not matched to a gene. The CDR3 here is CATSGGQGRSGANVLTF. The CDR3 bases are TGTGCCACCAGCGGAGGACAGGGGCGCTCTGGGGCCAACGTCCTGACTTTC.

This clonotype was observed a handful of times. The chain uses TRBV2 and TRBJ2-3; TRBD2 might be the D (6 bases). Deletions cut 9 bases from V and 5 bases from J, with 12 bases between. CDR1 is SNHLY and CDR2 is FYNNEI in the germline V gene. The CDR3 extends over 12 amino acids. The CDR3 spells CARAMGGDTQYF. CDR3 in DNA: TGTGCCAGGGCCATGGGGGGAGATACGCAGTATTTT.

V and J are TRBV11-2 and TRBJ2-2; D perhaps matches TRBD2 (5 bases). CDR1 and CDR2 from the germline V gene are SGHAT and FQNNGV. Trimming stripped 5 bases from V and 7 bases from J, with 8 bases between. CDR3 length: 12 amino acids. This chain's CDR3 is CASSPGSGELFF. CDR3 nucleotide sequence: TGTGCCAGCAGCCCTGGGAGCGGGGAGCTGTTTTTT.

The chain employs TRBV7-9 and TRBJ1-1, with TRBD1 identical over 10 bases. V dropped 7 bases and J dropped 1; count of bases not matched to a gene: 3. This CDR3 has 14 amino acids. CDR1 and CDR2 from the germline V gene are SEHNR and FQNEAQ (reference sequence). CDR3 sequence reads: CASKTGGRNTEAFF. The CDR3 DNA follows: TGTGCCAGCAAGACAGGGGGCAGGAACACTGAAGCTTTCTTT.

This rearrangement joins TRBV7-9 to TRBJ2-5; the D gene is possibly TRBD1 (6 bases). Trimming shortened V by 3 bases and J by 6 bases, and 17 bases separated the two germline ends. The CDR3 loop spans 15 amino acids. The germline V gene has CDR1 SEHNR and CDR2 FQNEAQ (reference sequence). In nucleotides, the CDR3 is TGTGCCAGCAGCTTGGGCCCCCAGGGGTTGAAGACCCAGTACTTC. It is translated as CASSLGPQGLKTQYF.

Comment on this clonotype: Compared with germline, one end of the junction differs, possibly owing to a read error. The V call is TRBV4-1, the J call TRBJ2-7; 10 bases map to TRBD2. The CDR3 consists of 15 residues. Per the germline V gene, CDR1 is MGHRA and CDR2 is YSYEKL. CDR3 loop: CASSQPRGLAIEQNF. The CDR3 DNA follows: TGCGCCAGCAGCCAACCGAGGGGACTAGCGATCGAGCAGAACTTC.

As for this clonotype: Germline and junction disagree at one end, which may indicate a read error. V usage is TRBV7-2 and J usage is TRBJ2-7, with 14 bases fitting TRBD2. This CDR3 comprises 16 residues. Germline assignment: CDR1 SGHTA and CDR2 FQGNSA. The CDR3 region is CASSHGTSGRVSEQYF. CDR3 nucleotides: TGCGCCAGCAGCCACGGGACTAGCGGGAGAGTCTCCGAGCAGTACTTC. Looking up the rest from reference TRBV7-2 and TRBJ2-7 gives the full variable domain: GAGVSQSPSNKVTEKGKDVELRCDPISGHTALYWYRQSLGQGLEFLIYFQGNSAPDKSGLPSDRFSAERTGGSVSTLTIQRTQQEDSAVYLCASSHGTSGRVSEQYFGPGTRLTVT.

In its sample, this clonotype was seen a few times. This CDR3 is CASSSRSRGNSYEQYF. CDR3 DNA sequence: TGTGCCAGCAGCTCCCGGTCCCGCGGAAACTCCTACGAGCAGTACTTC. The chain couples TRBV11-2 to TRBJ2-7; D unclear. This CDR3 spans 16 amino acids. V gave up 4 bases and J gave up 0 bases, with 16 bases separating them. Per the germline V gene, CDR1 is SGHAT and CDR2 is FQNNGV.

This clonotype was detected ten times or more. The V and J genes are TRBV25-1 and TRBJ1-2; D unresolved. V dropped 7 bases and J dropped 7 bases, with 16 bases sitting between them. CDR3 length: 13 amino acids. CDR1 is MGHDK and CDR2 is SYGVNS in the germline V gene. The CDR3 region is CASTFGEGSGYTF. CDR3 bases: TGTGCCAGCACCTTCGGGGAAGGGTCTGGCTACACCTTC.

This clonotype was observed a handful of times. The CDR3 DNA is TGCAGCGCAGAACAGGGGAGCTCCTACGAGCAGTACTTC. Protein product: CSAEQGSSYEQYF. V is TRBV29-1 and J is TRBJ2-7, with 7 bases that match TRBD1. The germline V gene encodes CDR1 SQVTM and CDR2 ANQGSEA. V lost 7 bases and J lost 0; bases outside the gene matches: 6. The CDR3 extends over 13 amino acids.

This clonotype was found many times. The rearrangement uses TRBV7-3 and TRBJ1-1; D unresolved. Germline CDR1 reads SGHTA; CDR2 reads FQGTGA. The ends were cut back, 1 base at V and 5 bases at J, with 8 bases in the middle. The CDR3 loop spans 13 amino acids. CDR3 sequence: CASSLNAWTEAFF. CDR3 bases: TGTGCCAGCAGCTTAAATGCTTGGACTGAAGCTTTCTTT.

Only a few counts were recorded for this clonotype. V and J are TRBV2 and TRBJ1-5, with D perhaps matching TRBD1 (5 bases). Trimming removed 4 bases from V and 2 bases from J, with 12 bases in between. This CDR3 spans 15 amino acids. Germline V gives CDR1 SNHLY, CDR2 FYNNEI. CDR3 region: CASSGTVGGNQPQHF. CDR3 DNA sequence: TGTGCCAGCAGTGGGACGGTGGGGGGCAATCAGCCCCAGCATTTT.

Remarks on this clonotype: A single base separates this from a much larger clone, so it may be a read error. The chain links TRBV7-6 to TRBJ2-7, with 9 bases identical to TRBD2. Germline CDR1 is SGHVS and CDR2 is FNYEAQ. This CDR3 has 14 amino acids. The CDR3 loop reads CASSTGTSSYKQYF. CDR3 coding DNA: TGTGCCAGCAGTACCGGGACTAGCTCCTACAAGCAGTACTTC. Complete variable domain (other parts from reference TRBV7-6 and TRBJ2-7): GAGVSQSPRYKVTKRGQDVALRCDPISGHVSLYWYRQALGQGPEFLTYFNYEAQQDKSGLPNDRFSAERPEGSISTLTIQRTEQRDSAMYRCASSTGTSSYKQYFGPGTRLTVT.

A note on this clonotype: One base away lies a much larger clone, so this may be a sequencing read error. J is TRBJ2-5 and V is TRBV7-9, with D possibly TRBD2 on 6 matching bases. The V gene's germline CDR1 is SEHNR and CDR2 FQNEAQ (reference sequence). The CDR3 consists of 14 residues. The CDR3 loop is CARSLAGNQETQYF. Written as DNA, the CDR3 is TGTGCCCGCAGCTTGGCGGGGAACCAAGAGACCCAGTACTTC.

The chain uses TRBV29-1 and TRBJ1-5; D might be TRBD1 (6 bases). Trimming shortened V by 6 bases and J by 0 bases, and 12 bases separated the two germline ends. Germline V gives CDR1 SQVTM, CDR2 ANQGSEA. The CDR3 has 14 residues. CDR3 loop: CSVDQGYSNQPQHF. The CDR3 DNA sequence: TGCAGCGTCGATCAGGGGTATAGCAATCAGCCCCAGCATTTT.